Listed here is a single T cell receptor beta chain. Its target is not known. The data stem from a study of CXCR3-negative and CXCR3-positive naive CD8 T cells. The length of the CDR3 is 16 residues. Germline V gene lookup returns CDR1 ENHRY and CDR2 SYGVKD. The authors prepared UMI-labeled TRB cDNA libraries by 5' RACE. TCRdb reprocessed the 5' RACE reads and reports one entry per CDR3 protein, with no DNA. The ten top clones account for approximately 0.58%, within a sample of tens of thousands of distinct CDR3 sequences. General study points: CXCR3-positive naive cells carried more hydrophobic TRB CDR3s than CXCR3-negative ones.

The sequenced sample consisted of naive CXCR3+ CD8+ T cells from blood. Noted subset: CD45RO-CCR7+CD27+CD95- naive CD8+ T cells expressing CXCR3 (TNR3+). This sequence joins TRBV10-3 and TRBJ2-1. This receptor was obtained from a human donor in good health. Some clones in this sample may be carry-over from other donors' samples. The CDR3 sequence is CAISESGGSSYNEQFF.